The 21 T cell receptor beta chains reported below all come from one sample, sequenced in a study of cytomegalovirus exposure and HLA in healthy donors (dated by TCRdb to the late 2010s). Libraries were made using the immunoSEQ multiplex PCR assay. For the multiplex PCR, a mixture combining 60 forward primers for TCR Vbeta segments and 13 reverse primers for TCR Jbeta segments was used. TCRdb stores this immuneACCESS table with in-frame sequences only. Part of the clones is absent; in the studies checked, under half of the shortfall reflects unresolved V genes, and no reason is known for the rest. The sample records approximately 150,000 clones, roughly four fifths of which are singletons. Of the sample, approximately 4.4% is held by the ten largest clones. The material sequenced was PBMCs. These receptors were taken from a woman aged 18 to 35 in good health and CMV-seropositive.

This sequence joins TRBV12-5 and TRBJ2-1; the match to TRBD2 covers 16 bases. J lost 8 bases, V lost 3 bases, and 4 bases had no gene match. Germline CDR1 is LGHNT and CDR2 is FRNRAP. The CDR3 is 16 residues long. This chain's CDR3 is CASGLGTSGGADEQFF. The CDR3 DNA is TGTGCTAGTGGTTTAGGGACTAGCGGGGGGGCCGATGAGCAGTTCTTC.

This chain connects TRBV5-6 to TRBJ2-5; D may be TRBD2 (5 bases). V was trimmed by 0 bases and J by 7 bases, leaving 10 bases between them. Germline V lookup: CDR1 SGHDT, CDR2 YYEEEE. This CDR3 contains 13 residues. Here the CDR3 DNA reads TGTGCCAGCAGCTTGGAGGAGGTGGGGACCCAGTACTTC. Its protein is CASSLEEVGTQYF.

The chain combines TRBV7-9 with TRBJ2-4; D is perhaps TRBD1 (6 bases). Trimming removed 1 base at V and 7 bases at J, with 8 bases between. The CDR3 is made up of 13 amino acids. Germline lookup yields CDR1 SEHNR and CDR2 FQNEAQ (reference sequence). The CDR3, as DNA: TGTGCCAGCAGCTTAGGGACAGATAACATTCAGTACTTC. This encodes CASSLGTDNIQYF.

V gene TRBV9 combines with J gene TRBJ2-1; possible D gene TRBD1, 5 bases. The germline V and J ends were trimmed by 4 bases and 8 bases, with 16 bases remaining between them. The CDR3 runs to 14 residues. The germline CDR1 and CDR2 sequences are SGDLS and YYNGEE. In DNA, the CDR3 is TGTGCCAGCAGCCCCTGGGGCGCTGGCGATGAGCAGTTCTTC. Encoded protein: CASSPWGAGDEQFF.

The table lists this clone with a few counts. The chain is built from TRBV5-6 and TRBJ1-2, with D possibly being TRBD1 (5 bases). The CDR3 contains 15 residues. V was clipped by 4 bases and J by 4 bases, with 17 bases between them. Germline values: CDR1 SGHDT, CDR2 YYEEEE. CDR3 sequence reads: CASSPRGVGGYGYTF. The CDR3 DNA follows: TGTGCCAGCAGCCCGCGGGGGGTCGGGGGCTATGGCTACACCTTC.

This CDR3 is CASSPRQGYEKLFF. CDR3 DNA: TGTGCCAGCAGTCCCCGACAGGGATATGAAAAACTGTTTTTT. The J gene is TRBJ1-4, the V gene TRBV28, with 7 bases aligning to TRBD1. From germline, CDR1 is MDHEN and CDR2 SYDVKM. CDR3 size: 14 residues. V was pared by 5 bases and J by 6 bases, with 6 bases of the junction left unmatched.

This clone has only one observation. The gene calls are TRBV2 and TRBJ2-3; D is possibly TRBD1 (5 bases). Germline CDR1 SNHLY, CDR2 FYNNEI. This CDR3 is 15 amino acids long. V shed 3 bases and J shed 2 bases, with 12 bases lying between them. As DNA, the CDR3 is TGTGCCAGCAGTGAGTCCAGGGCCCACACAGATACGCAGTATTTT. This codes for CASSESRAHTDTQYF.

The chain joins TRBV14 to TRBJ2-5; no definite D call. Germline CDR1 is SGHDN and CDR2 is FVKESK. The CDR3 consists of 12 residues. Between the trimmed V and J ends, which lost 3 bases and 4 bases, there was a span of 6 bases. The CDR3 protein is CASSHSGETQYF. The CDR3 nucleotides read TGTGCCAGCAGCCACAGTGGAGAGACCCAGTACTTC.

This chain joins TRBV7-2 and TRBJ1-1, with D perhaps TRBD1 (5 bases). Germline V gene lookup returns CDR1 SGHTA and CDR2 FQGNSA. V was clipped by 3 bases and J by 0 bases, with 8 bases between them. CDR3 length: 14 residues. The DNA for the CDR3 is TGTGCCAGCAGCTTGGGGCCCGTGAACACTGAAGCTTTCTTT. It specifies CASSLGPVNTEAFF.

The rearrangement uses TRBV7-8 and TRBJ2-5; TRBD2 aligns across 8 bases. The germline V gene encodes CDR1 SGHVS and CDR2 FQNEAQ. The CDR3 loop spans 16 amino acids. Trimming cost V 6 bases and J 5 bases; bases outside gene matches: 14. In DNA form, the CDR3 reads TGTGCCAGCAGTTCCCCGAGGACGGGGGGGCGGGAGACCCAGTACTTC. It translates to CASSSPRTGGRETQYF.

V gene TRBV7-9 combines with J gene TRBJ2-5, with 10 bases identical to TRBD2. Germline values: CDR1 SEHNR, CDR2 FQNEAQ (reference sequence). This CDR3 region has 16 residues. Trimming at V came to 1 base and at J to 4 bases, leaving 6 bases not matched to a gene. The CDR3 DNA reads TGTGCCAGCAGCTTAGTCCTAGCGGGGGCACGAGAGACCCAGTACTTC. This sequence encodes CASSLVLAGARETQYF.

This clone was seen a single time. This rearrangement joins TRBV5-1 to TRBJ1-1; D possibly corresponds to TRBD1 (6 bases). In germline, CDR1 is SGHRS, CDR2 YFSETQ. V lost 4 bases and J lost 1, with 11 bases in between. CDR3 size: 14 residues. For the CDR3, the DNA is TGCGCCAGCAGCCAGACAGGTCGGAACACTGAAGCTTTCTTT. Translating it yields CASSQTGRNTEAFF.

The rearrangement joins TRBV27 to TRBJ2-6, with D unclear. The CDR3 contains 15 residues. V gave up 6 bases and J gave up 0 bases, with 9 bases separating them. From germline, CDR1 is MNHEY and CDR2 SMNVEV (reference sequence). The CDR3, as DNA: TGTGCCAGCAGGAGAACAGCCTCTGGGGCCAACGTCCTGACTTTC. Amino acids: CASRRTASGANVLTF. Using reference TRBV27 and TRBJ2-6 for the parts outside the CDR3, the full variable domain is EAQVTQNPRYLITVTGKKLTVTCSQNMNHEYMSWYRQDPGLGLRQIYYSMNVEVTDKGDVPEGYKVSRKEKRNFPLILESPSPNQTSLYFCASRRTASGANVLTFGAGSRLTVL.

The chain links TRBV6-5 to TRBJ2-3; 8 positions match TRBD2. Germline lookup yields CDR1 MNHEY and CDR2 SVGAGI. This CDR3 is built from 16 residues. The V gene end was trimmed by 2 bases and the J gene end by 5 bases; junction bases not matched to a gene: 9. CDR3 residues: CASSYTAGGFKDTQYF. CDR3 coding DNA: TGTGCCAGCAGTTACACGGCGGGGGGATTTAAAGATACGCAGTATTTT.

This clone was observed a handful of times. V usage is TRBV6-1 and J usage is TRBJ2-4; TRBD2 matches 10 bases. The CDR3 covers 16 residues. The germline V gene encodes CDR1 MNHNS and CDR2 SASEGT. Trimming cost V 1 base and J 4 bases; bases outside gene matches: 4. The CDR3 DNA follows: TGTGCCAGCAGTGAAGTCCTAGCGGGGGTTAAAAACATTCAGTACTTC. This encodes CASSEVLAGVKNIQYF.

The gene calls are TRBV28 and TRBJ2-7; 13 positions agree with TRBD2. This CDR3 has 15 residues. Per germline, CDR1 MDHEN and CDR2 SYDVKM. V shed 4 bases and J 4 bases; nucleotides not matched to a gene: 4. The CDR3 here is CASSSGLAGIYEQYF. For the CDR3, the DNA is TGTGCCAGCAGTTCGGGACTAGCGGGGATTTACGAGCAGTACTTC.

This clone was detected only a few times. The rearrangement joins TRBV6-5 to TRBJ2-3; D is perhaps TRBD2 (6 bases). Trimming cost V 9 bases and J 0 bases, with 16 bases left between them. This CDR3 has 15 residues. In germline, CDR1 is MNHEY, CDR2 SVGAGI. The CDR3 region is CASRRGETSTDTQYF. DNA for the CDR3: TGTGCCAGTCGGAGGGGAGAGACTAGCACAGATACGCAGTATTTT.

The V gene is TRBV5-6, the J gene TRBJ2-5, with D possibly TRBD2 on 6 matching bases. V was shortened by 4 bases and J by 1 base, with 14 bases between the two germline ends. Germline CDR1 reads SGHDT; CDR2 reads YYEEEE. This CDR3 spans 15 amino acids. The CDR3 DNA is TGTGCCAGCAGCCCTTCCCCTAGCGTCCAAGAGACCCAGTACTTC. This encodes CASSPSPSVQETQYF. Full variable domain (missing parts from reference TRBV5-6 and TRBJ2-5): DAGVTQSPTHLIKTRGQQVTLRCSPKSGHDTVSWYQQALGQGPQFIFQYYEEEERQRGNFPDRFSGHQFPNYSSELNVNALLLGDSALYLCASSPSPSVQETQYFGPGTRLLVL.

The chain employs TRBV7-6 and TRBJ2-1; D perhaps matches TRBD1 (5 bases). The CDR3 loop spans 13 amino acids. Trimming took off 1 base at V and 5 bases at J, with 6 bases between the two ends. Germline loops: CDR1 SGHVS, CDR2 FNYEAQ. CDR3 nucleotide sequence: TGTGCCAGCAGCTTAGTAGGGGACAATGAGCAGTTCTTC. The encoded protein is CASSLVGDNEQFF. The entire variable domain, with the rest obtained from reference TRBV7-6 and TRBJ2-1, is as follows: GAGVSQSPRYKVTKRGQDVALRCDPISGHVSLYWYRQALGQGPEFLTYFNYEAQQDKSGLPNDRFSAERPEGSISTLTIQRTEQRDSAMYRCASSLVGDNEQFFGPGTRLTVL.

The chain is built from TRBV29-1 and TRBJ2-1, with 7 bases lining up with TRBD1. J was trimmed by 0 bases and V by 7 bases; bases with no gene match: 6. The CDR3 extends over 14 amino acids. The V gene's germline CDR1 is SQVTM and CDR2 ANQGSEA. The CDR3, as DNA: TGCAGCGCTTCAGGGGGTAGCTCCTACAATGAGCAGTTCTTC. The encoded protein is CSASGGSSYNEQFF.

This clone came up once. V is TRBV5-3 and J is TRBJ1-4; 11 bases align to TRBD1. TRBV5-3 has ORF status, its function being uncertain. CDR3 size: 15 residues. The J segment lost 10 bases and the V segment lost 2 bases, leaving 7 bases of the junction unmatched. CDR3 nucleotide sequence: TGTGCCAGAAGCTTTTTTTGGGACAGGGGGGTAAAACTGTTTTTT. It encodes CARSFFWDRGVKLFF.